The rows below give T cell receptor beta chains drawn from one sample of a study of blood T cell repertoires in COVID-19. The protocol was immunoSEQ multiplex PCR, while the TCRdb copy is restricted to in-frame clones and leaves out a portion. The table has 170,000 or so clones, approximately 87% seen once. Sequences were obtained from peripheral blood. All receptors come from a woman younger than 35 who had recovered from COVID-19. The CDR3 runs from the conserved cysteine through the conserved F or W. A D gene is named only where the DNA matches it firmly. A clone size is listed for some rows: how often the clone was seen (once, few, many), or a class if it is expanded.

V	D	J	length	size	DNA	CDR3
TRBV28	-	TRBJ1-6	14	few	TGTGCCAGCGCCGAGCGGACCTCTCCTTCACCCCTCCACTTT	CASAERTSPSPLHF
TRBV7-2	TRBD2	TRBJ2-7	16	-	TGTGCCAGCAGCTTAGCGCGCAGCGGGGGCCGGGGGGAGCAGTACTTC	CASSLARSGGRGEQYF
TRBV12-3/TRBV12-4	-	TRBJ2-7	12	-	TGTGCCAGCAGAAGGGGAAACTACGAGCAGTACTTC	CASRRGNYEQYF
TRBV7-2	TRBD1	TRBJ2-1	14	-	TGTGCCAGCAGCAGGAACGGACAGGCGGGTGAGCAGTTCTTC	CASSRNGQAGEQFF
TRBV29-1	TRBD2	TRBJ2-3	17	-	TGCAGCGTTGCCCCACGCTTCGCTAGCGGGAGTCCAGATACGCAGTATTTT	CSVAPRFASGSPDTQYF
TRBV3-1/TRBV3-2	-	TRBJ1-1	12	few	TGTGCCAGCAGCCAAGGTCCTACGGAAGCTTTCTTT	CASSQGPTEAFF
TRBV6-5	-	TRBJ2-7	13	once	TGTGCCAGCAGTTACTCGAGTCTTTCTGAGCAGTACTTC	CASSYSSLSEQYF
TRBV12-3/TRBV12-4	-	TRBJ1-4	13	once	TGTGCCAGCAGCACCGGAGGGAATGAAAAACTGTTTTTT	CASSTGGNEKLFF
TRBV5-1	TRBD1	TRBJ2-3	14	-	TGCGCCAGCAGTCACGGGACAGACACAGATACGCAGTATTTT	CASSHGTDTDTQYF
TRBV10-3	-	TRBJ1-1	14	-	TGTGCCATCAGTGAGTCGAGTCGGGGAATGGAAGCTTTCTTT	CAISESSRGMEAFF
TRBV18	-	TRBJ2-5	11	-	TGTGCCAGCTCATCAGAAGGAGCCCAGTACTTC	CASSSEGAQYF
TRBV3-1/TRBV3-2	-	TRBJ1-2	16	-	TGTGCCAGCAGCCAGGGGCGCAATAACGCTAACTATGGCTACACCTTC	CASSQGRNNANYGYTF
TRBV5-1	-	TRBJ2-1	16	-	TGCGCCAGCAGCCTCTGGGACTCGAGCTCCTACAATGAGCAGTTCTTC	CASSLWDSSSYNEQFF
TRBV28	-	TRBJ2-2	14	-	TGTGCCAGCAGTTTGGGGGACATTACCGGGGAGCTGTTTTTT	CASSLGDITGELFF
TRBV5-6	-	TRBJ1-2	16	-	TGTGCCAGCAGCCCACTCGGTGCGGGCACAGCATATGGCTACACCTTC	CASSPLGAGTAYGYTF
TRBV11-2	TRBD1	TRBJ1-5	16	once	TGTGCCAGCAGCTTAGGGACAGGGGGCGGGAATCAGCCCCAGCATTTT	CASSLGTGGGNQPQHF
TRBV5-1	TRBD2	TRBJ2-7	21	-	TGCGCCAGCAGCTTTTCCTCCCCTTGGGGCGGGGGGCAATTAAGCTCCTACGAGCAGTACTTC	CASSFSSPWGGGQLSSYEQYF
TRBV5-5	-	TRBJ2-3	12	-	TGTGCCAGCAGCTTGGACTCCGATACGCAGTATTTT	CASSLDSDTQYF
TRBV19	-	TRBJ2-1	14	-	TGTGCCACTAAAAGGCAGGGCGATTACAATGAGCAGTTCTTC	CATKRQGDYNEQFF
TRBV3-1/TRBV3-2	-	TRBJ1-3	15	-	TGTGCCAGCAGCCGATCCCCAGGGGCTGGAAACACCATATATTTT	CASSRSPGAGNTIYF
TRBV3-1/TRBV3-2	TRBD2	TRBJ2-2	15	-	TGTGCCAGCAGCCAATCCGGTACAGCGGGAGGGGAGCTGTTTTTT	CASSQSGTAGGELFF
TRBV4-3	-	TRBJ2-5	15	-	TGCGCCAGCAGCCAAGATAGGGGAAACCAAGAGACCCAGTACTTC	CASSQDRGNQETQYF
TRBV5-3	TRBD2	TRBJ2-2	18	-	TGTGCCAGAAGCTTTGCTGGACTAGCGGGAGCGGGGGCCGGGGAGCTGTTTTTT	CARSFAGLAGAGAGELFF
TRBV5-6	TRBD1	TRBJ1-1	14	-	TGTGCCAGCAGCTACCTGGGACAGGGGAGGCTGGCTTTCTTT	CASSYLGQGRLAFF
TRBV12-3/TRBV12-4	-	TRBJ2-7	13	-	TGTGCCAGCAGTTTGGGGGCCGTCTACGAGCAGTACTTC	CASSLGAVYEQYF